The sequence of this TCR beta chain was determined in a study of blood T cell repertoires in COVID-19. On the study more broadly: Acute-phase and convalescent COVID-19 samples originated in the United States, Italy and Spain.

Generated by immunoSEQ multiplex PCR, the TCRdb table keeps only in-frame clones and is missing some. The sample includes 110,000 to 150,000 clones, 75% to 85% of them seen just once. The CDR3 is 14 residues long. The germline V gene has CDR1 MDHEN and CDR2 SYDVKM. J gave up 4 bases and V 2 bases, and 3 bases lay outside the gene matches. This sequence joins TRBV28 and TRBJ1-1, with 8 nucleotides matching TRBD1. Material: peripheral blood. This clonotype was sampled from a woman in her seventies with COVID-19, enrolled during active disease. The CDR3 is CASSLHTGGTEAFF. CDR3 DNA: TGTGCCAGCAGTTTACACACAGGGGGCACTGAAGCTTTCTTT.